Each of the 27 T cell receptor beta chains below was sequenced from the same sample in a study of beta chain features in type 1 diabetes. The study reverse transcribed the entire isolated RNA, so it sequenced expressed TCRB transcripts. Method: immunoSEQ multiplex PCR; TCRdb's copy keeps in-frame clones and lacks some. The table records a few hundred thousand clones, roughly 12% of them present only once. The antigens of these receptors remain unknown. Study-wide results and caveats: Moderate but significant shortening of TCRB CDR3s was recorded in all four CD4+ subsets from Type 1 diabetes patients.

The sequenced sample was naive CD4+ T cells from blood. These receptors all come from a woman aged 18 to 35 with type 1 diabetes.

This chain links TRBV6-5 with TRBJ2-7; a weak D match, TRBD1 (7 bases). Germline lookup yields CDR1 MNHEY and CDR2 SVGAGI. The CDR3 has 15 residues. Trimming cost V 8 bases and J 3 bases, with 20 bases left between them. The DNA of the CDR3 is TGTGCCAGCCATCCCGACAGGGCTAGCGACTACGAGCAGTACGTC. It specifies CASHPDRASDYEQYV.

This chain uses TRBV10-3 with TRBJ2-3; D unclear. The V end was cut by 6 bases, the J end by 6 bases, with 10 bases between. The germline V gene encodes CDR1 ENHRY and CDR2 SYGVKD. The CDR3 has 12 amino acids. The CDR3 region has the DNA TGTGCCATCAGCCTAAAAGAGGATACGCAGTATTTT. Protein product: CAISLKEDTQYF.

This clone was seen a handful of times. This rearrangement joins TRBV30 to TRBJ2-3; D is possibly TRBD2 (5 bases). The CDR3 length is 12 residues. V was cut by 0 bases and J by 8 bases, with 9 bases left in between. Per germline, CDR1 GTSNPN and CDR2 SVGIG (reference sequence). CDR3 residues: CAWSVEGSTQYF. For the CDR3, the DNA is TGTGCCTGGAGTGTAGAGGGAAGTACGCAGTATTTT.

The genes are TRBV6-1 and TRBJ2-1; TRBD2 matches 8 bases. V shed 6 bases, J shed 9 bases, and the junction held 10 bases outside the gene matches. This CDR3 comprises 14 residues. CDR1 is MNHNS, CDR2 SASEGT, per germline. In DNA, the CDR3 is TGTGCCAGCAGAAAGGGACTAGAAGTTGGTGAGCAGTTCTTC. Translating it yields CASRKGLEVGEQFF.

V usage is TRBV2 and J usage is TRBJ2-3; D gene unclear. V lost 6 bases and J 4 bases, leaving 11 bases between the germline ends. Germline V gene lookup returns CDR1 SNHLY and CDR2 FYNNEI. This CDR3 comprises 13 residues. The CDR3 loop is CASRVTEPDTQYF. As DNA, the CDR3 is TGTGCCAGCAGAGTTACAGAGCCAGATACGCAGTATTTT.

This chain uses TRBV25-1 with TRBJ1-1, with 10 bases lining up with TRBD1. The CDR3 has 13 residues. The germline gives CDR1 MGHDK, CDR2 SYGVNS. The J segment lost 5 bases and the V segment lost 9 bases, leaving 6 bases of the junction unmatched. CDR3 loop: CASGADRGTEAFF. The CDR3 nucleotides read TGTGCCAGTGGCGCGGACAGGGGGACTGAAGCTTTCTTT.

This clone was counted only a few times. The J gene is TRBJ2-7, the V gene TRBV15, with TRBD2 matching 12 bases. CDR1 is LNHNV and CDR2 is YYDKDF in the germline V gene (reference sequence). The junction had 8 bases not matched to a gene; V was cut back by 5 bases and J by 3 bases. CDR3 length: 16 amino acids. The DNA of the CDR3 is TGTGCCACCAGCCTTAGGCTAGCGGGAGGGCTCTACGAGCAGTACGTC. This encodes CATSLRLAGGLYEQYV.

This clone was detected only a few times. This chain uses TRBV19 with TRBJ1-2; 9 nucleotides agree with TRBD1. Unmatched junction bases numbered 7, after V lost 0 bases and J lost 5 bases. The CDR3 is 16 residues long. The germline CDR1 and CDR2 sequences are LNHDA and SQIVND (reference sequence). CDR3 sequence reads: CASSIDQPGQGYGYTF. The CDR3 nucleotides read TGTGCCAGTAGTATAGATCAGCCGGGACAGGGTTATGGCTACACCTTC.

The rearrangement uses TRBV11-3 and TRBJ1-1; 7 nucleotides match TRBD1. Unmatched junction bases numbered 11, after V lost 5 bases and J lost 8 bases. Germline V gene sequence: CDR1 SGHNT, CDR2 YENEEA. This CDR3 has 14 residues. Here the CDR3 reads CASSASQGSSEAFF. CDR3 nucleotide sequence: TGTGCCAGCAGCGCGTCACAGGGGAGTTCGGAAGCTTTCTTT.

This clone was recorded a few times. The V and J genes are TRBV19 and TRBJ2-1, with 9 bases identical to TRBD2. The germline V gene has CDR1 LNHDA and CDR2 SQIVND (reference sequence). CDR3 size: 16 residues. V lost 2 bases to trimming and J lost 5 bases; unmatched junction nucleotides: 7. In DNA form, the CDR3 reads TGTGCCAGTAGTATATGGGGCGGGAGGGCCGACAATGAGCAGTTCTTC. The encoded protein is CASSIWGGRADNEQFF. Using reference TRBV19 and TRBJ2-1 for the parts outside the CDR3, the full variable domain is DGGITQSPKYLFRKEGQNVTLSCEQNLNHDAMYWYRQDPGQGLRLIYYSQIVNDFQKGDIAEGYSVSREKKESFPLTVTSAQKNPTAFYLCASSIWGGRADNEQFFGPGTRLTVL.

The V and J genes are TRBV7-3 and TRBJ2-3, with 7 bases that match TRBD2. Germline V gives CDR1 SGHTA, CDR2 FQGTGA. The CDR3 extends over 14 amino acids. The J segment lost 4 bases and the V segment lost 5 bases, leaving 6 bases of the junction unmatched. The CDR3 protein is CASSLGGSADTQYF. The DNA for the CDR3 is TGTGCCAGCAGCCTAGGCGGGAGCGCAGATACGCAGTATTTT.

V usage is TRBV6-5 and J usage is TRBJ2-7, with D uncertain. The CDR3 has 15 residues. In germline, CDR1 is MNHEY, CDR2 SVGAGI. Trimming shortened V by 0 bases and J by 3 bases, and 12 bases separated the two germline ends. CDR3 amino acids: CASSYSIERSYEQYF. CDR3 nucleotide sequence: TGTGCCAGCAGTTACTCGATAGAGAGGAGCTACGAGCAGTACTTC.

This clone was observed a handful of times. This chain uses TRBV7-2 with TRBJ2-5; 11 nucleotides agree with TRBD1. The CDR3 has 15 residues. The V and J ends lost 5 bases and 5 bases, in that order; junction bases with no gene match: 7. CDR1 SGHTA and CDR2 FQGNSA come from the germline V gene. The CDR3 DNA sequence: TGTGCCAGCAGCGGCGGTCGGGACAGGGGGGAGACCCAGTACTTC. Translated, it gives CASSGGRDRGETQYF.

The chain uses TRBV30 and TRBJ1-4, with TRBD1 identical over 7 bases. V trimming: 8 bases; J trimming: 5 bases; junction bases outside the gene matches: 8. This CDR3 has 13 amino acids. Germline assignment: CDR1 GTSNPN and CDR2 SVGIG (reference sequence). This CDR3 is CAGGATGNEKLFF. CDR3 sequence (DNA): TGTGCCGGAGGGGCGACAGGGAATGAAAAACTGTTTTTT.

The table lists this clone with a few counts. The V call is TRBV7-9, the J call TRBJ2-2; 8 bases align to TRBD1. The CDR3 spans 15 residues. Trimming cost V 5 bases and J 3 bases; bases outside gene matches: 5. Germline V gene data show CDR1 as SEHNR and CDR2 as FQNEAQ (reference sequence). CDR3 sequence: CASSIPRGHTGELFF. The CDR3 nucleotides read TGTGCCAGCAGCATCCCCAGGGGGCACACCGGGGAGCTGTTTTTT.

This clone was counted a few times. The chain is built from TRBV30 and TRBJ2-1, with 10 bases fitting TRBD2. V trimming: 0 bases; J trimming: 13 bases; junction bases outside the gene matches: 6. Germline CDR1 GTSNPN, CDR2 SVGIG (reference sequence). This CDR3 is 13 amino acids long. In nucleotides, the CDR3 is TGTGCCTGGAGTGTAGGGCTAGCGGGAGATCAGTTCTTC. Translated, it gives CAWSVGLAGDQFF.

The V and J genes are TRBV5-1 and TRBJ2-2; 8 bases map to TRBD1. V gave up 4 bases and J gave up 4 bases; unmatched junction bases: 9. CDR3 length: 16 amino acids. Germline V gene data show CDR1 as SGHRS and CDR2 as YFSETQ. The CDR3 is CASSPRDRRSTGELFF. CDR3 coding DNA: TGCGCCAGCAGCCCCCGGGACAGGAGGAGCACCGGGGAGCTGTTTTTT. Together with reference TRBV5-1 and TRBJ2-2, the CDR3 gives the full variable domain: KAGVTQTPRYLIKTRGQQVTLSCSPISGHRSVSWYQQTPGQGLQFLFEYFSETQRNKGNFPGRFSGRQFSNSRSEMNVSTLELGDSALYLCASSPRDRRSTGELFFGEGSRLTVL.

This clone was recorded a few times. The DNA of the CDR3 is TGTGCCAGTAGGGACAGGGGCGATCAGCCCCAGCATTTT. Translation: CASRDRGDQPQHF. The chain recombines TRBV19 with TRBJ1-5, with 9 bases matching TRBD1. V shed 6 bases and J 5 bases; nucleotides not matched to a gene: 2. This CDR3 region has 13 residues. The V gene's germline CDR1 is LNHDA and CDR2 SQIVND (reference sequence).

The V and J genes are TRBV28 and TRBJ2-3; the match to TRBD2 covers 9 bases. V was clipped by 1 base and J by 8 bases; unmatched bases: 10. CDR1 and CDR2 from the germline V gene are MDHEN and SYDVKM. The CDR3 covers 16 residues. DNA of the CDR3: TGTGCCAGCAGTTTATTAGCGGGAGCACCACGGGGTACGCAGTATTTT. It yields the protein CASSLLAGAPRGTQYF.

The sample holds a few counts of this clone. CDR3 nucleotides: TGTGCCAGCAGCCCGACTAGCGGGAGAATAAATACGCAGTATTTT. Its protein product is CASSPTSGRINTQYF. The chain is built from TRBV7-6 and TRBJ2-3; 12 bases align to TRBD2. Germline V gene data show CDR1 as SGHVS and CDR2 as FNYEAQ. V lost 5 bases and J lost 7; bases outside the gene matches: 7. The CDR3 length is 15 residues.

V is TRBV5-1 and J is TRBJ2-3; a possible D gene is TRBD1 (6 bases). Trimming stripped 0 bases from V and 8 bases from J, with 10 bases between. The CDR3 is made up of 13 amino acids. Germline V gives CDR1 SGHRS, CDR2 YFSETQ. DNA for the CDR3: TGCGCCAGCAGCTTGGCGGAAGGGGGTACGCAGTATTTT. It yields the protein CASSLAEGGTQYF.

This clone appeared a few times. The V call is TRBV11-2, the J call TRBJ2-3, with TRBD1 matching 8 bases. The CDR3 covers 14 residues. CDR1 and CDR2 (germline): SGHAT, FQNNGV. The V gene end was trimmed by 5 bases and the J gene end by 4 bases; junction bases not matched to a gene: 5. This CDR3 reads CASSPGQGADTQYF. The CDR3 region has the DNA TGTGCCAGCAGCCCCGGACAGGGAGCAGATACGCAGTATTTT. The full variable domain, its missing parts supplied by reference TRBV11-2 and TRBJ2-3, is EAGVAQSPRYKIIEKRQSVAFWCNPISGHATLYWYQQILGQGPKLLIQFQNNGVVDDSQLPKDRFSAERLKGVDSTLKIQPAKLEDSAVYLCASSPGQGADTQYFGPGTRLTVL.

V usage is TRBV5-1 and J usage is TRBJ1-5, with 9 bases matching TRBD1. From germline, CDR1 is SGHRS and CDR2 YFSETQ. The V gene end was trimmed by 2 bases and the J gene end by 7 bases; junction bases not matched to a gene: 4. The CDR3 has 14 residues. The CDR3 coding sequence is TGCGCCAGCAGCTTACAGGGGGCTGGGCAGCCCCAGCATTTT. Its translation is CASSLQGAGQPQHF.

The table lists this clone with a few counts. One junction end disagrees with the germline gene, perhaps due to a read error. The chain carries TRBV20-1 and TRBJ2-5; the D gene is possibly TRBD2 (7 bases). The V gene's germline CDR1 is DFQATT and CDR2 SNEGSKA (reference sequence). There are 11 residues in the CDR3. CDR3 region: CSSGGAETQYF. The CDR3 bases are TGTTCTTCGGGGGGCGCGGAGACCCAGTACTTC.

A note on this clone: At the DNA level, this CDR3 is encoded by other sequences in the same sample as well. CDR3 nucleotides: TGTGCCAGCAGCTTGGGAGGGAACACCGGGGAGCTGTTTTTT. This translates into CASSLGGNTGELFF. The rearrangement uses TRBV7-9 and TRBJ2-2, with a weak D call TRBD2 (6 bases). The germline V gene encodes CDR1 SEHNR and CDR2 FQNEAQ (reference sequence). The CDR3 has 14 amino acids. V gave up 3 bases and J gave up 1 base, with 6 bases separating them.

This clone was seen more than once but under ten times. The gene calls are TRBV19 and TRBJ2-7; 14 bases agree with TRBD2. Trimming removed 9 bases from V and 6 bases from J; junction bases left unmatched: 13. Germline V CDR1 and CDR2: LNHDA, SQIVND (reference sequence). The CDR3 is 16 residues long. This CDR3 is CARLGTSGRGRREQYF. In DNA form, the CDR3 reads TGTGCCAGACTCGGGACTAGCGGGAGAGGACGTCGCGAGCAGTACTTC.

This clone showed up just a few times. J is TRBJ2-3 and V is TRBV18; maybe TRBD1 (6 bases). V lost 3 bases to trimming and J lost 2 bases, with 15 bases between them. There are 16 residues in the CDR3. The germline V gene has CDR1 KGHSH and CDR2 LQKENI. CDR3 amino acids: CASSPRQESTTDTQYF. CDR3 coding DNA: TGTGCCAGCTCACCCCGACAGGAGTCGACCACAGATACGCAGTATTTT.